These T cell receptor beta chains were read from a single sample in a study of monozygotic twins with inflammatory bowel disease. Following a re-call of the 5' RACE reads, TCRdb has one entry per CDR3 protein and lacks DNA. There are 150,000 to 200,000 distinct CDR3 sequences in the sample, with 2.8% held by the top ten. The sample taken for sequencing was blood. These receptor sequences come from a human donor with ulcerative colitis or Crohn's disease, or a healthy co-twin of an affected twin (not recorded which). Both conserved end residues are part of each CDR3. Each record gives: V gene, J gene, CDR3 protein.

TRBV19	TRBJ1-5	CASRTQGNQPQHF
TRBV29-1	TRBJ2-5	CSANIRRGETQYF
TRBV11-2	TRBJ2-3	CASSLNSGRRDTQYF
TRBV3-1	TRBJ1-1	CASSPGQGGTEAFF
TRBV20-1	TRBJ1-5	CSARDPAWTRPQHF
TRBV7-2	TRBJ1-1	CASSLGQGGARTEAFF
TRBV9	TRBJ2-6	CASSATPGQYSGANVLTF
TRBV7-2	TRBJ1-5	CASSSNDQPQHF
TRBV4-1	TRBJ2-1	CASNGVGTPDEQFF
TRBV18	TRBJ2-3	CASSQTIPSTDTQYF
TRBV12-3/TRBV12-4	TRBJ2-7	CASSPSGRGSYEQYF
TRBV5-1	TRBJ2-2	CASSFPPGQENTGELFF
TRBV19	TRBJ2-7	CASSRTGTYEQYF
TRBV28	TRBJ1-1	CASKTRGGNTEAFF
TRBV10-3	TRBJ2-7	CAISEGTSGFSYEQYF